Listed below are T cell receptor beta chains from one sample, sequenced in a study of naive and memory T cell subsets. TCRdb re-called the 5' RACE reads through MiXCR, storing one row per CDR3 protein. Found here are some 60,000 distinct CDR3 sequences, 8% of them singletons; the top ten hold 15% to 20%. The receptors originated from a female donor in good health. Each CDR3 is given with its conserved first and last residue. Fields, in order: V gene, CDR3 length, clone size, D gene, J gene, CDR3 DNA, CDR3 protein. D genes are given only for firm matches. The listing skips clone size in some rows; elsewhere it reads once, few, many or a size class.

TRBV20-1	15	few	.	TRBJ2-3	TGCAGTGCTAGAGAGGGGACAAGGACCACAGATACGCAGTATTTT	CSAREGTRTTDTQYF
TRBV29-1	11	.	.	TRBJ2-2	TGCAGCGTTTGGGAGCACGGGGAGCTGTTTTTT	CSVWEHGELFF
TRBV20-1	12	many	.	TRBJ2-5	TGCAGTGGGATTGGACCGAATGGGTCCCAGTACTTC	CSGIGPNGSQYF
TRBV20-1	13	many	TRBD1	TRBJ1-5	TGCAGTGCAAGGGACAGATTCAATCAGCCCCAGCATTTT	CSARDRFNQPQHF
TRBV6-2/TRBV6-3	15	few	TRBD2	TRBJ2-1	TGTGCCAGCAGTTACAGCGGGGCCCTCTACAATGAGCAGTTCTTC	CASSYSGALYNEQFF
TRBV7-8	14	many	TRBD1	TRBJ1-2	TGTGCCAGCAGCTTTATACAGGGGAACTATGGCTACACCTTC	CASSFIQGNYGYTF
TRBV6-5	15	few	.	TRBJ2-7	TGTGCCAGCAGTTACTCACAGGGTAGCTCCTACGAGCAGTACTTC	CASSYSQGSSYEQYF
TRBV6-5	17	many	.	TRBJ2-2	TGTGCCAGCAGTTACTCGATGGCAGACATGAACACCGGGGAGCTGTTTTTT	CASSYSMADMNTGELFF
TRBV12-3/TRBV12-4	13	.	.	TRBJ1-2	TGTGCCAGCAGTTCGGGGGACGTATATGGCTACACCTTC	CASSSGDVYGYTF
TRBV20-1	14	.	TRBD1	TRBJ1-2	TGCAGTGCTAGGGGACAGGGTGAAGTGGTTGGCTACACCTTC	CSARGQGEVVGYTF
TRBV7-2	16	few	.	TRBJ2-1	TGTGCCAGCAGCCTCACTGGGCTTAGCTCCTACAATGAGCAGTTCTTC	CASSLTGLSSYNEQFF
TRBV18	12	.	.	TRBJ2-5	TGTGCCAGCTCAGTCGCCCAAGAGACCCAGTACTTC	CASSVAQETQYF
TRBV28	14	few	.	TRBJ2-7	TGTGCCAGCAGTTCCTCCGGGACACGGTACGAGCAGTACTTC	CASSSSGTRYEQYF
TRBV5-4	13	.	.	TRBJ1-1	TGTGCCACCATCCGGGACAAGAACACTGAAGCTTTCTTT	CATIRDKNTEAFF
TRBV5-6	14	few	.	TRBJ2-3	TGTGCCAGCGGTCGGAGGGGGTCGGCAGATACGCAGTATTTT	CASGRRGSADTQYF
TRBV19	15	few	.	TRBJ2-1	TGTGCCAGTAGTAGGGTGCGGGAAGCATTGAATGAGCAGTTCTTC	CASSRVREALNEQFF
TRBV9	14	many	TRBD1	TRBJ1-2	TGTGCCAGCACCAAAGACAGGGGGCTAAACGGCTACACCTTC	CASTKDRGLNGYTF
TRBV28	15	.	TRBD1	TRBJ2-3	TGTGCCAGCAGTCTGACAGGGGTGCGAGGAGATACGCAGTATTTT	CASSLTGVRGDTQYF
TRBV7-2	15	many	TRBD1	TRBJ1-2	TGTGCCAGCAGCTTGAGCCCGGGACAGGGATATGGCTACACCTTC	CASSLSPGQGYGYTF
TRBV29-1	13	many	.	TRBJ1-2	TGCAGCGTTCGCCGGACAAGGAGTGATGGCTACACCTTC	CSVRRTRSDGYTF
TRBV29-1	13	many	.	TRBJ1-1	TGCAGCGTTGATGGGACGGCGAACACTGAAGCTTTCTTT	CSVDGTANTEAFF
TRBV9	14	.	TRBD1	TRBJ1-1	TGTGCCAGCAGCCTGACAGGGTGGGGCACTGAAGCTTTCTTT	CASSLTGWGTEAFF
TRBV28	15	many	.	TRBJ1-3	TGTGCCAGCAGCCGGCTGGGGGGCGCTGGAAACACCATATATTTT	CASSRLGGAGNTIYF
TRBV13	15	few	TRBD2	TRBJ2-7	TGTGCCAGCAGCCAAGCGGGAGGTGGGCCCTACGAGCAGTACTTC	CASSQAGGGPYEQYF
TRBV14	16	.	TRBD1	TRBJ1-3	TGTGCCAGCAGCCAGAAGACAGGGGTGCTTGGAAACACCATATATTTT	CASSQKTGVLGNTIYF
TRBV18	13	few	.	TRBJ1-5	TGTGCCAGCTCAAGACAGGACAATCAGCCCCAGCATTTT	CASSRQDNQPQHF
TRBV12-3/TRBV12-4	18	few	TRBD2	TRBJ2-2	TGTGCCAGCAGCCCTGGACTAGCGGGGGGACTGAACACCGGGGAGCTGTTTTTT	CASSPGLAGGLNTGELFF
TRBV27	15	many	.	TRBJ1-6	TGTGCCAGCAGCAGCGGGGGCGCTTTGAATTCACCCCTCCACTTT	CASSSGGALNSPLHF